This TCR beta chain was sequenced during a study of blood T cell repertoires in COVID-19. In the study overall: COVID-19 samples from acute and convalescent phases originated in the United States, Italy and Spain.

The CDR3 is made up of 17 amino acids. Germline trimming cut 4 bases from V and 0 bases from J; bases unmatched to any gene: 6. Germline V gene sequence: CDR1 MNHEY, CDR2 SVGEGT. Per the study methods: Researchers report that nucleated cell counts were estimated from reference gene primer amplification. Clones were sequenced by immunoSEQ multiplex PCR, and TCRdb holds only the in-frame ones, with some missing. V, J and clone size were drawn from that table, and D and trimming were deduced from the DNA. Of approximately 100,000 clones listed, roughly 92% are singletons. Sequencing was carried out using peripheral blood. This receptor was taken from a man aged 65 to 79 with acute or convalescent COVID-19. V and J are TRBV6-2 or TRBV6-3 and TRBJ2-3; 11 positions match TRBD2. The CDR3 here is CASSWTSGRPSTDTQYF. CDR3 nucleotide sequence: TGTGCCAGCAGTTGGACTAGCGGGCGCCCTAGCACAGATACGCAGTATTTT.